Listed here are 9 T cell receptor beta chains from one sample, sequenced in a study of blood T cell repertoires in COVID-19. TCRdb's copy holds only in-frame clones and misses some; the assay was immunoSEQ multiplex PCR. The sample has around 100,000 clones; roughly 84% are singletons. The sequenced material came from peripheral blood. These receptors were collected from a man aged 30 to 39 in a cohort sampled during active COVID-19.

The chain combines TRBV4-3 with TRBJ2-2, with D possibly being TRBD2 (5 bases). The germline V gene has CDR1 LGHNA and CDR2 YSLEER. The ends were cut back, 4 bases at V and 0 bases at J, with 12 bases in the middle. The CDR3 contains 16 residues. CDR3 region: CASSRWAGTNTGELFF. The CDR3 DNA follows: TGCGCCAGCAGCCGATGGGCGGGTACGAACACCGGGGAGCTGTTTTTT.

V gene TRBV19 combines with J gene TRBJ2-7, with 8 bases matching TRBD2. V gave up 9 bases and J gave up 0 bases; unmatched junction bases: 7. Germline loops: CDR1 LNHDA, CDR2 SQIVND (reference sequence). This CDR3 comprises 14 residues. The CDR3 sequence is CARLRGADSYEQYF. CDR3 DNA sequence: TGTGCCAGATTGCGGGGGGCCGACTCCTACGAGCAGTACTTC.

The V and J genes are TRBV19 and TRBJ1-6; 10 bases line up with TRBD1. CDR1 and CDR2 from the germline V gene are LNHDA and SQIVND (reference sequence). The CDR3 is made up of 15 amino acids. V was pared by 7 bases and J by 8 bases, with 8 bases of the junction left unmatched. CDR3 DNA sequence: TGTGCCAGTAAGTGGGACAGGGGCTCTGATTCACCCCTCCACTTT. This codes for CASKWDRGSDSPLHF.

V gene TRBV5-4 combines with J gene TRBJ2-1; 7 bases are a match to TRBD1. V gave up 1 base and J gave up 10 bases; unmatched junction bases: 5. The CDR3 has 13 amino acids. Germline assignment: CDR1 SGHNT and CDR2 YYREEE (reference sequence). Written as DNA, the CDR3 is TGTGCCAGCAGCTTGTACCCGGGACAGGAGCAGTTCTTC. It translates to CASSLYPGQEQFF.

The chain uses TRBV6-5 and TRBJ1-2; D remains unclear. CDR1 is MNHEY, CDR2 SVGAGI, per germline. This CDR3 spans 13 amino acids. Deletions cut 7 bases from V and 5 bases from J, with 14 bases between. CDR3 sequence reads: CASTYTEAYGYTF. In nucleotides, the CDR3 is TGTGCCAGCACCTACACCGAAGCGTATGGCTACACCTTC.

The genes are TRBV7-9 and TRBJ2-1; D is perhaps TRBD2 (6 bases). CDR3 length equals 16 residues. CDR1 and CDR2 (germline): SEHNR, FQNEAQ (reference sequence). The V end lost 5 bases, the J end lost 6 bases, and 20 bases lay between the germline ends. DNA of the CDR3: TGTGCCAGCAGCCCTCAACGAGGCGGGGTTACCAATGAGCAGTTCTTC. It is translated as CASSPQRGGVTNEQFF.

V gene TRBV4-3 combines with J gene TRBJ2-5, with D possibly TRBD2 on 6 matching bases. The germline CDR1 and CDR2 sequences are LGHNA and YSLEER. There are 14 residues in the CDR3. V gave up 0 bases and J gave up 5 bases, with 10 bases separating them. The CDR3 bases are TGCGCCAGCAGCCAAGAGTGGAGGGGCGAGACCCAGTACTTC. Translation: CASSQEWRGETQYF.

This clone was detected only once. The chain is built from TRBV7-8 and TRBJ1-1; 7 nucleotides agree with TRBD1. The CDR3 is made up of 15 amino acids. J gave up 1 base and V 1 base, and 3 bases lay outside the gene matches. The V gene's germline CDR1 is SGHVS and CDR2 FQNEAQ. The DNA for the CDR3 is TGTGCCAGCAGCTTAGATCGGGACAGGAACACTGAAGCTTTCTTT. Amino acids: CASSLDRDRNTEAFF.

V gene TRBV11-2 combines with J gene TRBJ2-3, with D possibly matching TRBD1 (6 bases). CDR3 length equals 15 residues. V was trimmed by 1 base and J by 4 bases, leaving 12 bases between them. In germline, CDR1 is SGHAT, CDR2 FQNNGV. CDR3 bases: TGTGCCAGCAGCTTAGCCGGACAGTCCTCAGATACGCAGTATTTT. As protein: CASSLAGQSSDTQYF. Looking up the rest from reference TRBV11-2 and TRBJ2-3 gives the full variable domain: EAGVAQSPRYKIIEKRQSVAFWCNPISGHATLYWYQQILGQGPKLLIQFQNNGVVDDSQLPKDRFSAERLKGVDSTLKIQPAKLEDSAVYLCASSLAGQSSDTQYFGPGTRLTVL.